Below, one TCR beta chain is given with its context. The target of this receptor is not known. Base qualities were left out, and no much larger clone turns up one base away. Patients with autoimmune disease history or receiving systemic immunosuppression were excluded from the trial. In every dose cohort, peripheral blood was drawn for TCR sequencing at baseline, cycle 4 day 1, and cycle 7 day 1. The samples were taken from a phase I, first-in-human, multicenter, open-label dose-escalation trial of ivuxolimab. Adults with locally advanced or metastatic head and neck squamous cell, hepatocellular, melanoma or renal cell carcinoma were enrolled in the trial. Before TCR sequencing, CD4+ T cells and CD8+ T cells from peripheral blood were sorted into separate populations. Genomic DNA was isolated from the sorted cells so that the TCRbeta CDR3 region could be sequenced. The immunoSEQ Assay was used for sequencing of TCRbeta CDR3 regions. Not all clones reach the TCRdb copy of this immuneACCESS table, which keeps in-frame sequences only. Checked studies attribute under half of the gap to unresolved V genes and leave the rest unexplained. Counted in this sample were fewer than 30,000 clones; around 81% of them appeared once. 32% of the sample comes from the top ten.

Including the terminal cysteine and phenylalanine, the CDR3 comprises 16 residues. The sequence is cut down to CDR3 DNA, 48 bases in frame from base 1. For CDR1 and CDR2, the germline V gene (reference sequence) lists MNHNY and SVGAGI. V is clipped by 1 base and J by 4 bases, and the sequence between their germline boundaries is 16 bases long. The data stem from a study of OX40 agonist ivuxolimab in advanced cancers. Regarding the complete study: The costimulatory receptor OX40 (CD134) was targeted by ivuxolimab, a fully human IgG2 agonistic monoclonal antibody. The dose-escalation cohort was almost 85% male with a mean age of roughly 62 years, ranging from about 23 to 85. Peripheral TCRbeta sequencing was intended to test whether TCR sequence diversity was altered and clonal T-cell expansion was caused by ivuxolimab. The monotherapy dose-escalation portion (N of about 47 patients) of the phase I ivuxolimab trial is reported in the paper. Prior anti-PD-1, anti-PD-L1 or anti-CTLA-4 therapy was permitted, and about two fifths of dose-escalation patients had received checkpoint inhibitors. Intravenous ivuxolimab was administered to patients every 2 weeks at six dose levels: 0.01, 0.1, 0.3, 1.5, 3 and 10 mg/kg. Among the roughly 50 dose-escalation patients, around 20 had hepatocellular carcinoma, roughly 15 melanoma, 9 renal cell carcinoma and 9 head and neck cancer. Partial responses occurred in three dose-escalation patients, of whom one had hepatocellular carcinoma and two had cutaneous melanoma. Summary of the overall study and its limitations: After ivuxolimab, more expanded clones were found on average in CD8+ T cells than in CD4+ T cells. Low levels of normalized T-cell clonal expansion were also seen in some patients who did not respond. The antigen specificity of the clonally expanded peripheral T cells was not determined. At doses of 0.1 to 3.0 mg/kg, clonal expansion of both CD4+ and CD8+ T cells in blood was seen between baseline and week 6. In partial responders in the 0.1-3.0 mg/kg groups, normalized peripheral clonal expansion was found to be among the lowest, especially among CD8+ T cells.

This material consisted of CD4+ or CD8+ T cells sorted from blood, taken in a trial of the OX40 agonist ivuxolimab. The clonotype originates from an adult with an advanced solid tumor such as melanoma, head and neck, liver or kidney cancer. The sequence joins TRBV6-6 to TRBJ2-5; TRBD1 might be the D gene, on 7 matching bases. The sequenced DNA: TGTGCCAGCAGTTACTGGGGGGAAGGGGGCATAGAGACCCAGTACTTC. It translates as CASSYWGEGGIETQYF.